The TCR beta chain under discussion was sequenced for a study of blood T cell repertoires in COVID-19. About the research overall: T cells, B-cell-depleted T cells, or PBMCs supplied cDNA or gDNA.

Looked up from germline, CDR1 is SGHTA and CDR2 is FQGNSA. This CDR3 region has 13 residues. V lost 4 bases to trimming and J lost 6 bases, with 13 bases between them. TCRdb's copy holds only in-frame clones and misses some; the assay was immunoSEQ multiplex PCR. The table records 150,000 to 180,000 clones, under 90% of them present only once. Material: peripheral blood. The TCR originated in a man aged 55 to 69 with acute or convalescent COVID-19. The rearrangement joins TRBV7-2 to TRBJ2-7; the D gene is possibly TRBD2 (5 bases). CDR3 residues: CASSSRNAGEQYF. CDR3 coding DNA: TGTGCCAGCAGCTCCAGAAACGCGGGCGAGCAGTACTTC. Supplemented by reference TRBV7-2 and TRBJ2-7, the full variable domain reads GAGVSQSPSNKVTEKGKDVELRCDPISGHTALYWYRQSLGQGLEFLIYFQGNSAPDKSGLPSDRFSAERTGGSVSTLTIQRTQQEDSAVYLCASSSRNAGEQYFGPGTRLTVT.